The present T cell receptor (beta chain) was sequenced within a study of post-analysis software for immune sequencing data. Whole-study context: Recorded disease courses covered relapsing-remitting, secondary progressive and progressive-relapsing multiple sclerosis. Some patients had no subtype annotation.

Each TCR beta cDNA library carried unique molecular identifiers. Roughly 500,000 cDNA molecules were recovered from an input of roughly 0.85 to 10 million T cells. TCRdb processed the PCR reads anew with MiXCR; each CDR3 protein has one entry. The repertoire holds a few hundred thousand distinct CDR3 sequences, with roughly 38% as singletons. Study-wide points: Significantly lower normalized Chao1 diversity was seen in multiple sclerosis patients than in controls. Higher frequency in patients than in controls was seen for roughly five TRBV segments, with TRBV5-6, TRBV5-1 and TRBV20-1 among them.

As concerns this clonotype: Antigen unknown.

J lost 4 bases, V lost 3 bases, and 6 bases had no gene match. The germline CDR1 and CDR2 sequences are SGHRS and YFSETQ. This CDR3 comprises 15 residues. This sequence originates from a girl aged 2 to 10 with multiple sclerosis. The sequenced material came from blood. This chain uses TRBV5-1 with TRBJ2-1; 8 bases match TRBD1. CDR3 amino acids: CASSYGTGLYNEQFF. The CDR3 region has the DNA TGCGCCAGCAGCTACGGGACAGGCCTTTACAATGAGCAGTTCTTC.